This T cell receptor beta chain was captured in a study of T cells in Graves' hyperthyroidism and ophthalmopathy. The wider study: Initial diagnosis, before any treatment, was when peripheral blood was collected.

It was 8 to 10 ml of fresh peripheral blood that supplied the PBMCs. This clonotype was observed many times. Its antigen is still unknown. Overall study results and limits: Ophthalmopathy was predicted by the model a median of approximately 6 months ahead of onset. The blood repertoire included most of the expanded thyroid clonotypes above 0.001.

Trimming took 2 bases from V and 4 from J, leaving 8 bases between them. CDR3 length: 13 amino acids. The germline V gene has CDR1 MNHNY and CDR2 SVGAGI (reference sequence). Amplification of TCR beta CDR3 regions was performed using RNA transcripts as template. TCR CDR3 underwent first-round RT-PCR with the HTBI primer set. One entry per CDR3 protein, called by TCRdb with MiXCR from the multiplex PCR reads. The table includes around 720,000 distinct CDR3 sequences, roughly a third detected once. J is TRBJ2-5 and V is TRBV6-6; a weak D match, TRBD1 (6 bases). What was sequenced was blood. This receptor was taken from a middle-aged woman with Graves' hyperthyroidism. This chain's CDR3 is CASSYPRGETQYF. The CDR3, as DNA: TGTGCCAGCAGTTACCCCAGGGGAGAGACCCAGTACTTC.